The 8 T cell receptor beta chains below were found in one sample sequenced in a study of cytomegalovirus exposure and HLA in healthy donors. The assay was immunoSEQ multiplex PCR, and TCRdb's table has in-frame clones only and misses some. This table holds approximately 120,000 clones, about nine tenths found once. Source material: PBMCs. These receptors were taken from a woman in her late teens or twenties in good health and CMV-seronegative.

The genes are TRBV5-1 and TRBJ2-3; D is unresolved. CDR1 is SGHRS and CDR2 is YFSETQ in the germline V gene. This CDR3 region has 14 residues. V was cut by 0 bases and J by 4 bases, with 9 bases left in between. For the CDR3, the DNA is TGCGCCAGCAGCTTGGTTGGAGCAGCAGATACGCAGTATTTT. Its protein product is CASSLVGAADTQYF.

This chain joins TRBV13 and TRBJ1-1; D possibly corresponds to TRBD1 (6 bases). Germline-derived CDR1 and CDR2 are PRHDT and FYEKMQ (reference sequence). V was pared by 5 bases and J by 1 base, with 8 bases between. CDR3 length equals 13 residues. CDR3 protein: CASSGQPNTEAFF. The CDR3, as DNA: TGTGCCAGCAGCGGACAGCCGAACACTGAAGCTTTCTTT.

The chain links TRBV7-6 to TRBJ2-1; D possibly corresponds to TRBD1 (5 bases). The CDR3 length is 15 residues. In germline, CDR1 is SGHVS, CDR2 FNYEAQ. V gave up 1 base and J gave up 8 bases, with 15 bases separating them. CDR3 sequence: CASSLEQGPTDEQFF. In DNA form, the CDR3 reads TGTGCCAGCAGCTTAGAGCAGGGTCCAACCGATGAGCAGTTCTTC.

In the case of this clone: One junction end does not reproduce the germline sequence, and a read error may be involved. Different DNA sequences within this sample yield the same CDR3. This chain links TRBV2 with TRBJ1-2; 8 bases are shared with TRBD1. Germline V lookup: CDR1 SNHLY, CDR2 FYNNEI. CDR3 size: 13 residues. CDR3 bases: TGCGCCAGCAGTGGGACAGGTAGTGAGGGCTACACCTTC. It codes for CASSGTGSEGYTF.

The chain links TRBV29-1 to TRBJ2-6, with 7 nucleotides matching TRBD1. V shed 7 bases, J shed 0 bases, and the junction held 6 bases outside the gene matches. In germline, CDR1 is SQVTM, CDR2 ANQGSEA. CDR3 length equals 15 residues. The CDR3 here is CSAGQANSGANVLTF. The CDR3 DNA follows: TGCAGCGCCGGACAGGCTAACTCTGGGGCCAACGTCCTGACTTTC.

The CDR3 loop is CASSWTGMAKNIQYF. DNA of the CDR3: TGTGCCAGCAGTTGGACAGGGATGGCCAAAAACATTCAGTACTTC. The gene calls are TRBV6-4 and TRBJ2-4; 8 nucleotides match TRBD1. With V trimmed by 5 bases and J by 1 base, 4 bases remained unmatched. The V gene's germline CDR1 is MRHNA and CDR2 SNTAGT. This CDR3 is 15 amino acids long.

The chain carries TRBV7-9 and TRBJ2-4; TRBD2 matches 10 bases. Germline lookup yields CDR1 SEHNR and CDR2 FQNEAQ (reference sequence). V gave up 7 bases and J gave up 8 bases; unmatched junction bases: 17. The CDR3 is made up of 17 amino acids. DNA of the CDR3: TGTGCCAGCAAGGTCCTGGGAAAAGCGGGAGGGCCCGACATTCAGTACTTC. Encoded protein: CASKVLGKAGGPDIQYF.

The chain combines TRBV5-1 with TRBJ1-5, with D perhaps matching TRBD1 (5 bases). This CDR3 spans 16 amino acids. Germline V gene data show CDR1 as SGHRS and CDR2 as YFSETQ. V shed 0 bases and J shed 1 base, with 11 bases lying between them. CDR3 coding DNA: TGCGCCAGCAGCTTGGAGTCCGGGGGGAGCAATCAGCCCCAGCATTTT. Translating gives CASSLESGGSNQPQHF.